Listed here is a single TCR beta chain. No cognate antigen has been identified for it. The record has no base qualities; no much larger clone is one base away. This sample was taken from a study of memory CD4+ T cells and cytomegalovirus serostatus (dated by TCRdb to between 2018 and 2020). As for the study more broadly: A total of about 35 healthy Belgian adults, of whom 9 were CMV seropositive and roughly 24 were CMV seronegative, were included in the cohort. To replicate a published TCR-based CMV serostatus classifier, the study sequenced CD4+ memory TCRbeta repertoires from a Belgian cohort whose cytomegalovirus serostatus was known.

Measured from the cysteine to the phenylalanine, the CDR3 is 18 residues long. The CDR3 DNA has 54 bases and is translated from base 1. Single viable CD3+CD4+CD8-CD45RO+ cells were sorted as memory CD4+ T cells on a FACSAria II. CMV serostatus was assessed using a Roche Elecsys assay, by which serum IgG against CMV pp150, pp28, p38 and p52 was detected. Following thawing, total CD4+ T cells were enriched through positive selection using CD4 magnetic microbeads. Samples originated from another study that specifically interrogated the CD4+ T cell memory repertoire. Peripheral blood mononuclear cells were isolated and cryopreserved according to standard operating procedures, and serum was kept at -80 degrees C. The staining used CD3-PerCP (BW264/56), CD4-APC (RPA-T4), CD45RO-PE (UCHT1) and CD8-Pacific Orange (3B5) antibodies, and Sytox blue was used to exclude non-viable cells. The Quick-DNA Microprep Kit was used to extract genomic DNA from the sorted cells. Amplification of TCRbeta DNA was done with the immunoSEQ hsTCRbeta kit, following the protocol from the manufacturer. An Illumina MiSeq instrument was used to sequence the TCRbeta libraries. For the original study's pipeline: After out-of-frame sequences were removed, 2 million to 2.5 million distinct TCRbeta sequences remained, averaging around 67,000 per individual. Each individual was scored using the number of around 150 previously reported CMV-associated TCRbeta sequences that the individual carried and the total number of productive distinct TCRbeta sequences. A beta-binomial model was reimplemented in Python, and random forests from scikit-learn, run with default parameters, were trained on data from the US cohort. Classifier performance on the Belgian cohort was summarized as median AUC with percentile confidence intervals over 10,000 bootstrap iterations. TCRdb's version of the immuneACCESS table is confined to in-frame rearrangements and falls short of the full clone set. An unresolved V gene accounts for under half of the shortfall where checked; the remainder is of unknown origin. V and J calls and clone size are given by that table; D and trimming were obtained from the DNA. Here the sample has around 41,000 clones; about 79% occur a single time. 6.4% of the sample rests with the top ten.

Broader findings and caveats from the paper: The results were interpreted as suggesting that the CMV-associated TCR signature is largely present in the CD4+ memory repertoire. For predicting CMV serostatus, the median bootstrapped AUC was 0.95 using the original framework and about 0.9 using a US-trained random forest. Of under 200 previously reported CMV-associated TCRbeta sequences, around 67 appeared in the CD4+ memory repertoires, each in one to five individuals. Only CD4+CD45RO+ memory cells were sequenced, unlike the original study, which covered naive and memory CD4+ and CD8+ populations. On the Belgian cohort, the classifier built on the original framework reached a median bootstrapped AUC of roughly 0.96, with a 95% CI of 0.76-1.00.

This chain joins TRBV21-1 to TRBJ2-7; the D call of TRBD2 is as the table states it, not checked on the DNA. TRBV21-1 is a recognized pseudogene. Sequenced input: memory CD4+ T cells from blood. The clonotype comes from an adult in good health and CMV-seronegative. The DNA sequence is given as TGTGCCAGCAGCATTGGGGCGCGGGGGCATTCCGGTACCCCATGGGAGTACTTC. This sequence encodes CASSIGARGHSGTPWEYF.